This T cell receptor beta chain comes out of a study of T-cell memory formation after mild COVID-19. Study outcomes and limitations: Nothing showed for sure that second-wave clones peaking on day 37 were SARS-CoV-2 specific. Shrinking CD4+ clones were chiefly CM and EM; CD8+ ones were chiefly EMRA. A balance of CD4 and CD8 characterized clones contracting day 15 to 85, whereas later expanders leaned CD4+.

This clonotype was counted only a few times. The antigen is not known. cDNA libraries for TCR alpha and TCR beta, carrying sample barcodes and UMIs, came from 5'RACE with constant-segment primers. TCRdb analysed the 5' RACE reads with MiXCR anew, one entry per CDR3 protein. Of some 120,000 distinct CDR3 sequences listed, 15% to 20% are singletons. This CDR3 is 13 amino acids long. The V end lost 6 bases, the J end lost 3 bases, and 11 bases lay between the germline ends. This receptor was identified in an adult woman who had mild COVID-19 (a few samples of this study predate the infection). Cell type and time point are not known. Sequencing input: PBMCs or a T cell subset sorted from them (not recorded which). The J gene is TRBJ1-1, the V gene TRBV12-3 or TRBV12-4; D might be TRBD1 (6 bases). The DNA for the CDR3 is TGTGCCAGCAGGAATAACAGGGACACTGAAGCTTTCTTT. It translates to CASRNNRDTEAFF.